This T cell receptor (beta chain) appears in the sequencing data of a study of cytomegalovirus exposure and HLA in healthy donors. Study information: Earlier, 95 million to 130 million unique TCR beta sequences were recovered from about 170 million T cells by an analysis. Regarding the study as a whole: There were some V segments, including TRBV6-2 and TRBV6-3, excluded as indistinguishable. In a later analysis, several top co-occurrence clusters appeared linked to parvovirus B19, influenza, CMV and Epstein-Barr virus.

A word on this clone: Its antigen remains unknown.

It was with 60 Vbeta and 13 Jbeta primers that the PCR ran. The assay was immunoSEQ multiplex PCR, and TCRdb's table has in-frame clones only and misses some. The data hold about 130,000 clones, with around two thirds observed a single time. The CDR3 loop spans 15 amino acids. V was trimmed by 2 bases and J by 4 bases, leaving 14 bases between them. The germline CDR1 and CDR2 sequences are MNHEY and SMNVEV (reference sequence). The sample consisted of PBMCs. The TCR originated in a human donor in good health. The J gene is TRBJ1-1, the V gene TRBV27; D is possibly TRBD1 (5 bases). This CDR3 is CASSLGAAASTEAFF. Written as DNA, the CDR3 is TGTGCCAGCAGTTTAGGGGCGGCGGCGAGCACTGAAGCTTTCTTT.